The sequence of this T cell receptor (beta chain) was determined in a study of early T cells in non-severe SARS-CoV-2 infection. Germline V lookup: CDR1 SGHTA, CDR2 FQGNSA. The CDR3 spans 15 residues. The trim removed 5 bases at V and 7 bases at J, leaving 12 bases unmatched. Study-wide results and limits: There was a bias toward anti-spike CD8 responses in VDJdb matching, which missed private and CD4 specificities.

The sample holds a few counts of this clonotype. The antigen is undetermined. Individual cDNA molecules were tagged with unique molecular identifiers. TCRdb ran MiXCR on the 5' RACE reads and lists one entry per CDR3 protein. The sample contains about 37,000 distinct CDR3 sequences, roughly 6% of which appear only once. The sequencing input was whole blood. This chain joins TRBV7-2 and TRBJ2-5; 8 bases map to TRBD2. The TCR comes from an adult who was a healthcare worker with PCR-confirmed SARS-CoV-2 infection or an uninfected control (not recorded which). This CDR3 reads CASSPKGGTSGTQYF. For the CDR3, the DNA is TGTGCCAGCAGCCCCAAGGGCGGGACTAGTGGGACCCAGTACTTC.